The 14 T cell receptor beta chains below come from one sample, sequenced in a study of shared clonotypes between healthy human individuals. Measured with immunoSEQ multiplex PCR; TCRdb has only the in-frame clones, and not every one. The sample comprises 2,500,000 or so clones, approximately 94% of which are singletons, and roughly 0.14% rests with the top ten. Sequenced: naive CD4+ T cells sorted from blood. Noted subset: CD45RA+ positively selected. The receptors were gathered from a man aged 18 to 30 in good health.

This chain links TRBV7-2 with TRBJ2-5; 10 bases are shared with TRBD2. V trimming: 3 bases; J trimming: 5 bases; junction bases outside the gene matches: 6. Germline V lookup: CDR1 SGHTA, CDR2 FQGNSA. CDR3 length: 15 residues. CDR3 amino acids: CASSLRGAGGETQYF. As DNA, the CDR3 is TGTGCCAGCAGCTTGCGTGGAGCGGGGGGGGAGACCCAGTACTTC.

The chain joins TRBV6-5 to TRBJ2-1; D tentatively reads TRBD1 or TRBD2 (6 bases each). The length of the CDR3 is 14 residues. With 7 bases removed from V and 12 bases from J, the gap between germline ends came to 22 bases. Germline lookup yields CDR1 MNHEY and CDR2 SVGAGI. CDR3 nucleotides: TGTGCCAGCACCAATCGAGGGGGGACTTCAAGGCAGTTCTTC. This gives the protein CASTNRGGTSRQFF.

The chain combines TRBV9 with TRBJ1-3; D remains unclear. The length of the CDR3 is 15 residues. Deletions cut 3 bases from V and 0 bases from J, with 10 bases between. Germline loops: CDR1 SGDLS, CDR2 YYNGEE. The CDR3 is CASSASPISGNTIYF. The CDR3 DNA follows: TGTGCCAGCAGCGCGTCCCCCATCTCTGGAAACACCATATATTTT.

The rearrangement uses TRBV28 and TRBJ1-5; 7 nucleotides agree with TRBD1. The CDR3 is 16 amino acids. The junction had 7 bases not matched to a gene; V was cut back by 5 bases and J by 0 bases. CDR1 MDHEN and CDR2 SYDVKM come from the germline V gene. For the CDR3, the DNA is TGTGCCAGCAGTCCGGACAGGTCCTATAGCAATCAGCCCCAGCATTTT. Its translation: CASSPDRSYSNQPQHF. The entire variable domain, with the rest obtained from reference TRBV28 and TRBJ1-5, is as follows: DVKVTQSSRYLVKRTGEKVFLECVQDMDHENMFWYRQDPGLGLRLIYFSYDVKMKEKGDIPEGYSVSREKKERFSLILESASTNQTSMYLCASSPDRSYSNQPQHFGDGTRLSIL.

The CDR3 nucleotides read TGTGCCAGCAGCTCCGGGACAGGGTACGGAAGGGCCTACGAGCAGTACTTC. Translating it yields CASSSGTGYGRAYEQYF. V usage is TRBV5-6 and J usage is TRBJ2-7; 9 bases line up with TRBD1. Germline trimming cut 3 bases from V and 2 bases from J; bases unmatched to any gene: 12. Germline CDR1 SGHDT, CDR2 YYEEEE. The CDR3 runs to 17 residues.

J is TRBJ1-5 and V is TRBV2, with 7 bases aligning to TRBD1. Per the germline V gene, CDR1 is SNHLY and CDR2 is FYNNEI. The CDR3 spans 14 residues. After removal of 5 bases from V and 2 bases from J, the junction contained 3 bases not matched to a gene. The DNA for the CDR3 is TGTGCCAGCAGTTACACAGGGGGCAATCAGCCCCAGCATTTT. Translating it yields CASSYTGGNQPQHF. The full variable domain, in which reference TRBV2 and TRBJ1-5 provide the parts outside the CDR3, is EPEVTQTPSHQVTQMGQEVILRCVPISNHLYFYWYRQILGQKVEFLVSFYNNEISEKSEIFDDQFSVERPDGSNFTLKIRSTKLEDSAMYFCASSYTGGNQPQHFGDGTRLSIL.

The chain employs TRBV7-6 and TRBJ2-5; D unresolved. Germline-derived CDR1 and CDR2 are SGHVS and FNYEAQ. This CDR3 comprises 13 residues. The V and J ends lost 4 bases and 0 bases respectively, with 6 bases between them. CDR3 DNA: TGTGCCAGCAGCTCCACGTACCAAGAGACCCAGTACTTC. As protein: CASSSTYQETQYF.

This clone was found once. The chain combines TRBV5-4 with TRBJ2-7; no reliable D call. V was pared by 1 base and J by 2 bases, with 10 bases between. Per the germline V gene, CDR1 is SGHNT and CDR2 is YYREEE (reference sequence). There are 14 residues in the CDR3. The CDR3: CASSLQGSPYEQYF. The CDR3 bases are TGTGCCAGCAGCTTGCAAGGGTCCCCCTACGAGCAGTACTTC.

This chain joins TRBV4-2 and TRBJ2-4, with D perhaps matching TRBD1 (6 bases). The CDR3 has 15 amino acids. Per germline, CDR1 LGHNA and CDR2 YNFKEQ. The germline V and J ends were trimmed by 4 bases and 5 bases, with 15 bases remaining between them. The CDR3 nucleotides are TGTGCCAGCAGCCCTACAGGGTCTGGGGAAAACATTCAGTACTTC. This translates into CASSPTGSGENIQYF.

The chain is built from TRBV10-3 and TRBJ1-4; D ambiguous. Germline loops: CDR1 ENHRY, CDR2 SYGVKD. The V end was cut by 6 bases, the J end by 0 bases, with 8 bases between. CDR3 size: 14 residues. This chain's CDR3 is CAIRAGTTNEKLFF. CDR3 DNA sequence: TGTGCCATCAGAGCCGGGACAACTAATGAAAAACTGTTTTTT.

The chain couples TRBV25-1 to TRBJ2-7; D is possibly TRBD1 (5 bases). This CDR3 is 15 amino acids long. V gave up 0 bases and J gave up 1 base, with 10 bases separating them. The germline V gene has CDR1 MGHDK and CDR2 SYGVNS. The CDR3: CASSEYSGNSYEQYF. The CDR3 nucleotides read TGTGCCAGCAGTGAATATTCAGGGAATTCCTACGAGCAGTACTTC.

The V call is TRBV6-6, the J call TRBJ2-3, with 9 bases aligning to TRBD1. The CDR3 has 14 amino acids. With V trimmed by 4 bases and J by 3 bases, 2 bases remained unmatched. Per germline, CDR1 MNHNY and CDR2 SVGAGI (reference sequence). CDR3 coding DNA: TGTGCCAGCAGTTTAGGGACAGGGACAGATACGCAGTATTTT. Translating it yields CASSLGTGTDTQYF.

The V call is TRBV14, the J call TRBJ1-3; 9 bases align to TRBD1. CDR3 length: 15 residues. The germline V gene has CDR1 SGHDN and CDR2 FVKESK. The trim removed 6 bases at V and 5 bases at J, leaving 8 bases unmatched. CDR3 sequence: CASSPGQGFRNTIYF. The CDR3 nucleotides read TGTGCCAGCAGTCCGGGACAGGGTTTTAGAAACACCATATATTTT.

J is TRBJ1-5 and V is TRBV28, with D possibly being TRBD1 (6 bases). The CDR3 has 15 amino acids. Germline CDR1 and CDR2: MDHEN and SYDVKM. Trimming pared 6 bases from V and 5 bases from J, leaving 17 bases between. In DNA form, the CDR3 reads TGTGCCAGCAGCCCCAGGGGACCCCGGTATCAGCCCCAGCATTTT. Residues: CASSPRGPRYQPQHF.